The 4 T cell receptor beta chains given below trace back to one sample, sequenced in a study of beta chain features in type 1 diabetes listed by TCRdb under 2018. Receptor amplification or capture employed the immunoSEQ multiplex PCR assay. The entire amount of isolated RNA was reverse transcribed using the High Capacity cDNA Reverse Transcription Kit, so the sequenced TCRB transcripts were expressed ones. TCRdb limited this immuneACCESS table to in-frame rearrangements with V and J called. A share of clones is missing; checked studies link under half to unresolved V genes, and the rest is unexplained. Across this sample there are around 350,000 clones, with over 9.5% seen only once. In total, the top ten clones hold roughly 0.017% of the sample. Sequenced: naive CD4+ T cells from blood. Sample cell subset or site, as interpreted from the label and publication: true naive CD4+ T cells. These receptors were collected from a man younger than 30 in good health.

This clone was found a few times. The chain links TRBV6-5 to TRBJ1-1; D remains unclear. Germline CDR1 and CDR2: MNHEY and SVGAGI. Trimming stripped 6 bases from V and 2 bases from J, with 16 bases between. The CDR3 has 15 amino acids. The CDR3 coding sequence is TGTGCCAGCAGCTCCGGAGGGCTCGGAAACACTGAAGCTTTCTTT. The encoded protein is CASSSGGLGNTEAFF.

The chain couples TRBV7-2 to TRBJ1-2; D possibly corresponds to TRBD1 (6 bases). Germline loops: CDR1 SGHTA, CDR2 FQGNSA. The ends were cut back, 7 bases at V and 7 bases at J, with 22 bases in the middle. The length of the CDR3 is 15 residues. CDR3 sequence (DNA): TGTGCCAGCACCCCGCAAGGGGGGGGATTAGGTGGCTACACCTTC. Its protein is CASTPQGGGLGGYTF.

The rearrangement uses TRBV18 and TRBJ2-5; 7 positions agree with TRBD1. CDR3 length equals 16 residues. From germline, CDR1 is KGHSH and CDR2 LQKENI. V was pared by 0 bases and J by 4 bases, with 8 bases of the junction left unmatched. This chain's CDR3 is CASSPPVAGGRETQYF. The CDR3 nucleotides are TGTGCCAGCTCACCACCGGTTGCAGGGGGTAGAGAGACCCAGTACTTC.

This clone was observed a few times. The CDR3 DNA follows: TGCGCCAGCAGCCAAGACCCTTCCGGACACCCGTACAATGAGCAGTTCTTC. Protein sequence: CASSQDPSGHPYNEQFF. The chain uses TRBV4-3 and TRBJ2-1; perhaps TRBD1 as D (5 bases). Trimming took 0 bases from V and 4 from J, leaving 16 bases between them. Germline-derived CDR1 and CDR2 are LGHNA and YSLEER. The CDR3 is 17 amino acids.